The T cell receptor (beta chain) under discussion was sequenced for a study of T-cell reconstitution after alpha-beta-depleted transplantation in children. This clonotype was picked up a small number of times. For TCRbeta, the library was prepared with unique molecular identifiers. In TCRdb, the PCR reads were re-called with MiXCR into one record per CDR3 protein. The data show around 680,000 distinct CDR3 sequences, 16% seen once. The sequenced sample was PBMCs from the stem cell graft donor, obtained from the stem cell graft. The TCR sequence derives from a human donor who donated a stem cell graft to a child with acute myeloid leukemia.

For the CDR3, the DNA is TGTGCCAGCTCACCTCGACGGGAATTGGGCAATCAGCCCCAGCATTTT. Translating it yields CASSPRRELGNQPQHF. The chain is built from TRBV18 and TRBJ1-5; D unresolved. Looked up from germline, CDR1 is KGHSH and CDR2 is LQKENI. V was cut by 3 bases and J by 2 bases, with 14 bases left in between. The CDR3 length is 16 residues.